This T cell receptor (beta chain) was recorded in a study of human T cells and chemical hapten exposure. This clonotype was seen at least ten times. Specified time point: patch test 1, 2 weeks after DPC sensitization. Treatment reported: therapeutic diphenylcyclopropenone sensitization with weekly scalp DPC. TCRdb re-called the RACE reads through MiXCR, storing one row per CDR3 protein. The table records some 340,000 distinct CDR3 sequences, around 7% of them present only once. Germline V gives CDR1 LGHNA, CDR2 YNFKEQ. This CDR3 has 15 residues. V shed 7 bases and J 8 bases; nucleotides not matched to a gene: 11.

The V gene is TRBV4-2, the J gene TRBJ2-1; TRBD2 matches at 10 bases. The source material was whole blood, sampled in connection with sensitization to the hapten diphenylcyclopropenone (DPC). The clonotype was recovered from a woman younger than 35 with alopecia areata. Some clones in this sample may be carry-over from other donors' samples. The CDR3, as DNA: TGTGCCAGCACCCTAAGCGGGGGGGCGGTGGATGAGCAGTTCTTC. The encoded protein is CASTLSGGAVDEQFF.